This TCR beta chain was sequenced for a study of blood T cells in healthy people across ages (dated by TCRdb to between 2015 and 2016). With respect to the entire study: In model experiments, roughly one uniquely barcoded TCR beta cDNA molecule per two T cells was captured by template switching. For two donors (one aged 18 to 29 and one aged 80 or older), the study analyzed two additional independent replicas of 1 million unique cDNA reads from the same blood draw. To avoid experimental bias, donors of different ages were randomly spread across the sequencing lanes. Four age groups were formed from the donors: young (average roughly 15 years), middle-aged (around 37), aged (about 62) and long-lived (less than 85). To track age-related changes in TCR beta repertoire diversity, the study relied on deep sequencing normalized with unique cDNA molecular identifiers. Broad study findings and their caveats: As age increased, observed TCR beta diversity per million T cells dropped in a roughly linear way, and a significant reduction was already evident by age roughly 40. Because profiling used bulk unsorted PBMCs, naive and antigen-experienced compartments could not be compared conclusively. Estimates of total diversity based on one million sequenced T cells were considered lower bounds and underestimates. There was a strong correlation between observed TCR beta diversity and the percentage of naive T cells measured by flow cytometry. Donor CMV infection status was unknown, potentially confounding age-related changes in expanded clonotypes. Compared with the aged group, more naive CD4+ T cells, fewer expanded clones and increased TCR diversity were shown by the long-lived group, suggesting age selection.

The protocol used for the library was 5' RACE. The instrument was an Illumina HiSeq 2500. The second PCR ran for roughly 6 to 11 cycles and used a J-beta primer mix along with a sample-barcoded 5' primer. Each TCR beta cDNA molecule received a unique molecular identifier from a template-switch 5' adaptor carrying 12 random nucleotides. Each sample yielded at least 3 million CDR3-containing paired-end reads. All of the RNA was converted into first-strand cDNA using the Mint cDNA synthesis kit, with a TRBC-specific oligonucleotide serving as the primer. After uracil-DNA glycosylase treatment, a first 18-cycle PCR used universal primers M1SS and BC2_uni_R on all cDNA. Under the source paper's analysis protocol: Normalization of each sample was performed by random selection of 1 million high-quality reads, each carrying a distinct molecular identifier. Instead of being binned into consensus sequences, reads with shared molecular identifiers were discarded. MiTCR, run with a Q25 quality threshold and the strictest error-elimination algorithm, handled CDR3 identification, clonotype clustering and error correction. A nonparametric unseen species model with Euler transformation was used to estimate lower-bound total TCR beta diversity. In TCRdb, the public reads were trimmed at Q25 with fastp and aligned with MiXCR, with productive beta chains retained. Each entry is one CDR3 protein sequence, shown with its most common DNA and genes. The V and J calls here are based on TCRdb, not the publication. Present in this sample are about 970,000 distinct CDR3 sequences, roughly 51% of which were seen just once. 20% to 25% of the sample belongs to the ten largest clones.

Systemically healthy Caucasian individuals from Russia, over 30 in total and aged about 6 to 95 years, were included as donors. Each donor gave 8 to 10 milliliters of peripheral blood, collected into EDTA-treated Vacutainer tubes. PBMCs were isolated by Ficoll-Paque density-gradient centrifugation, with at least 7 million obtained per sample. Total RNA was extracted from PBMCs with Trizol reagent, with at least 6 micrograms obtained per sample. Naive CD45RAhigh/CD27high T cell percentages were measured by flow cytometry on a PBMC aliquot from every donor. Regarding this clonotype: It lacks a known antigen. No clone much larger than this one lies a single base away; base qualities are absent.

Its CDR3 holds 14 amino acids, cysteine through phenylalanine. The retained sequence is limited to the CDR3, 42 bases, with the frame set at the first base. The germline V gene supplies CDR1 SGHRS and CDR2 YFSETQ. Trimming removed 3 bases from V and 6 bases from J; the gene matches leave 8 bases unexplained. The sequence links TRBV5-1 to TRBJ2-7; a stretch of 8 junction bases matches TRBD2. This TCR came from a woman aged 55 to 70 in good health. What was sequenced was blood. The CDR3 corresponds to CASSSGTSSSEQYF. The nucleotide sequence is given as TGCGCCAGCAGCTCTGGGACTAGTTCGTCCGAGCAGTACTTC.